The 21 T cell receptor beta chains given below trace back to one sample, sequenced in a study of cytotoxic CD8 clonotypes in ibrutinib-treated CLL. The data were produced by immunoSEQ multiplex PCR, yet TCRdb's version contains in-frame clones alone and is incomplete. The sample lists 30,000 to 35,000 clones; more than 65% were seen once. The sample here was PBMCs, taken before ibrutinib treatment. All receptors come from a human donor with chronic lymphocytic leukemia.

The chain combines TRBV19 with TRBJ2-2, with D unclear. V lost 3 bases and J 6 bases, leaving 11 bases between the germline ends. The germline gives CDR1 LNHDA, CDR2 SQIVND (reference sequence). CDR3 length: 14 residues. In DNA form, the CDR3 reads TGTGCCAGTAGTATCCGGGCCTTAGCCGGGGAGCTGTTTTTT. Its translation: CASSIRALAGELFF.

The chain joins TRBV10-3 to TRBJ1-1; D is undetermined. The CDR3 length is 11 residues. Trimming cost V 4 bases and J 4 bases, with 4 bases left between them. The germline V gene encodes CDR1 ENHRY and CDR2 SYGVKD. CDR3 protein: CAISGGTEAFF. The CDR3 DNA follows: TGTGCCATCAGTGGAGGCACTGAAGCTTTCTTT.

This clone was observed a few times. Other nucleotide sequences from this sample produce the same CDR3. V usage is TRBV28 and J usage is TRBJ1-2, with TRBD1 as a possible D gene (6 bases). The CDR3 is 11 amino acids. Germline V gives CDR1 MDHEN, CDR2 SYDVKM. V was trimmed by 6 bases and J by 5 bases, leaving 7 bases between them. This chain's CDR3 is CASSTGYGYTF. CDR3 DNA: TGTGCCAGCAGCACAGGGTATGGCTACACCTTC.

The rearrangement joins TRBV7-3 to TRBJ1-1; TRBD1 agrees at 7 bases. V shed 5 bases and J 6 bases; nucleotides not matched to a gene: 6. This CDR3 comprises 13 residues. Germline V gives CDR1 SGHTA, CDR2 FQGTGA. This CDR3 reads CASSTGTAAEAFF. CDR3 DNA sequence: TGTGCCAGCAGCACAGGGACAGCCGCTGAAGCTTTCTTT. The variable domain in full, with the rest retrieved from reference TRBV7-3 and TRBJ1-1, is GAGVSQTPSNKVTEKGKYVELRCDPISGHTALYWYRQSLGQGPEFLIYFQGTGAADDSGLPNDRFFAVRPEGSVSTLKIQRTERGDSAVYLCASSTGTAAEAFFGQGTRLTVV.

The genes are TRBV6-5 and TRBJ2-7; 7 bases are a match to TRBD1. The germline V gene has CDR1 MNHEY and CDR2 SVGAGI. The junction had 6 bases not matched to a gene; V was cut back by 3 bases and J by 1 base. The CDR3 spans 15 residues. CDR3: CASSYRGRGSYEQYF. DNA for the CDR3: TGTGCCAGCAGTTATAGGGGGCGTGGATCCTACGAGCAGTACTTC.

The sample holds one count of this clone. The V call is TRBV7-9, the J call TRBJ2-1; D is unresolved. V dropped 5 bases and J dropped 9 bases, with 5 bases sitting between them. CDR3 size: 10 residues. CDR1 is SEHNR, CDR2 FQNEAQ, per germline (reference sequence). CDR3 region: CASSKAEQFF. CDR3 in DNA: TGTGCCAGCAGCAAAGCTGAGCAGTTCTTC.

The J gene is TRBJ1-1, the V gene TRBV5-4; the D is unclear. Germline V gene data show CDR1 as SGHNT and CDR2 as YYREEE (reference sequence). Trimming shortened V by 0 bases and J by 1 base, and 4 bases separated the two germline ends. There are 13 residues in the CDR3. The CDR3 reads CASSLAENTEAFF. DNA for the CDR3: TGTGCCAGCAGCTTGGCCGAGAACACTGAAGCTTTCTTT.

The V gene is TRBV28, the J gene TRBJ2-3; tentative D call: TRBD2 (6 bases). This CDR3 spans 13 amino acids. The germline V and J ends were trimmed by 7 bases and 6 bases, with 14 bases remaining between them. Germline-derived CDR1 and CDR2 are MDHEN and SYDVKM. CDR3 coding DNA: TGTGCCAGCATCTCCTCGGGGGATGATACGCAGTATTTT. This sequence encodes CASISSGDDTQYF.

This clone is medium-sized by share. The chain has TRBV10-3 and TRBJ2-5, with D possibly TRBD1 on 5 matching bases. CDR3 length: 13 amino acids. Germline CDR1 reads ENHRY; CDR2 reads SYGVKD. Trimming removed 4 bases at V and 7 bases at J, with 13 bases between. The CDR3 DNA reads as TGTGCCATCAGTGGCGAGGATAGGGGGACCCAGTACTTC. It codes for CAISGEDRGTQYF.

The chain recombines TRBV2 with TRBJ2-1; TRBD1 might be the D (5 bases). This CDR3 has 14 residues. From germline, CDR1 is SNHLY and CDR2 FYNNEI. Trimming removed 7 bases at V and 10 bases at J, with 20 bases between. This CDR3 reads CASTEGQGRMEQFF. The DNA for the CDR3 is TGTGCCAGCACCGAAGGCCAGGGAAGAATGGAGCAGTTCTTC.

The chain has TRBV5-1 and TRBJ2-1; 11 bases are shared with TRBD1. The germline V gene encodes CDR1 SGHRS and CDR2 YFSETQ. The trim removed 2 bases at V and 7 bases at J, leaving 5 bases unmatched. This CDR3 spans 15 amino acids. The CDR3: CASSFSGTGGNEQFF. In nucleotides, the CDR3 is TGCGCCAGCAGCTTTTCCGGGACAGGGGGAAATGAGCAGTTCTTC.

V and J are TRBV13 and TRBJ2-3; D is uncertain. The ends were cut back, 5 bases at V and 4 bases at J, with 10 bases in the middle. The CDR3 totals 13 residues. Germline values: CDR1 PRHDT, CDR2 FYEKMQ (reference sequence). The CDR3 sequence is CASSQRPADTQYF. For the CDR3, the DNA is TGTGCCAGCAGCCAGCGACCTGCAGATACGCAGTATTTT.

The chain employs TRBV7-9 and TRBJ1-1; D might be TRBD1 (6 bases). In germline, CDR1 is SEHNR, CDR2 FQNEAQ (reference sequence). V lost 5 bases to trimming and J lost 5 bases, with 18 bases between them. The length of the CDR3 is 15 residues. CDR3 region: CASSQLAGQKTEAFF. The DNA of the CDR3 is TGTGCCAGCAGCCAGCTCGCGGGACAAAAAACTGAAGCTTTCTTT.

The chain couples TRBV2 to TRBJ1-2; TRBD1 aligns across 11 bases. The germline V gene has CDR1 SNHLY and CDR2 FYNNEI. The trim removed 8 bases at V and 6 bases at J, leaving 14 bases unmatched. CDR3 length: 16 amino acids. CDR3: CASYRSPGTGGHGYTF. CDR3 coding DNA: TGTGCCAGCTACAGGTCTCCCGGGACAGGGGGTCATGGCTACACCTTC. Based on the CDR3 plus reference TRBV2 and TRBJ1-2, the full variable domain is EPEVTQTPSHQVTQMGQEVILRCVPISNHLYFYWYRQILGQKVEFLVSFYNNEISEKSEIFDDQFSVERPDGSNFTLKIRSTKLEDSAMYFCASYRSPGTGGHGYTFGSGTRLTVV.

The count of this clone is one. The chain links TRBV25-1 to TRBJ2-7; 7 nucleotides line up with TRBD2. J was trimmed by 4 bases and V by 0 bases; bases with no gene match: 6. Germline assignment: CDR1 MGHDK and CDR2 SYGVNS. There are 15 residues in the CDR3. DNA of the CDR3: TGTGCCAGCAGTGAATATCGGCTAGCGGAGTACGAGCAGTACTTC. Protein product: CASSEYRLAEYEQYF.

This rearrangement joins TRBV12-5 to TRBJ1-2, with unresolved D. CDR1 and CDR2 from the germline V gene are LGHNT and FRNRAP. The CDR3 is 15 residues long. V lost 1 base and J lost 5, with 14 bases in between. The CDR3, as DNA: TGTGCTAGTGGTTTGGAGGCTCCTTCGCAGTATGGCTACACCTTC. Protein: CASGLEAPSQYGYTF.

The chain joins TRBV6-5 to TRBJ1-3; a weak D match, TRBD1 (5 bases). Trimming cost V 4 bases and J 4 bases, with 14 bases left between them. Germline CDR1 is MNHEY and CDR2 is SVGAGI. This CDR3 spans 15 amino acids. The CDR3 DNA reads TGTGCCAGCAGTTCCCCGTTTCAGGGCGGAAACACCATATATTTT. Translation gives CASSSPFQGGNTIYF.

V gene TRBV5-1 combines with J gene TRBJ2-1, with D perhaps TRBD2 (6 bases). Germline V gene sequence: CDR1 SGHRS, CDR2 YFSETQ. V lost 1 base and J lost 12, with 17 bases in between. The CDR3 is made up of 14 amino acids. The DNA for the CDR3 is TGCGCCAGCAGCTTGACCTACACTAGCAGGGTGCAGTTCTTC. It encodes CASSLTYTSRVQFF.

The chain couples TRBV11-1 to TRBJ2-1, with D perhaps being TRBD1 or TRBD2 (6 bases each). CDR3 length equals 15 residues. Trimming pared 4 bases from V and 7 bases from J, leaving 17 bases between. Germline CDR1 and CDR2: SGHAT and FQDESV (reference sequence). The CDR3 sequence: CASSSNRGRRNEQFF. The DNA of the CDR3 is TGTGCCAGCAGCTCTAATAGGGGGAGGAGGAATGAGCAGTTCTTC.

The V and J genes are TRBV27 and TRBJ2-3, with no clear D. Trimming cost V 1 base and J 2 bases, with 4 bases left between them. In germline, CDR1 is MNHEY, CDR2 SMNVEV (reference sequence). The CDR3 sequence is 13 residues long. The CDR3 spells CASSLYYTDTQYF. The CDR3 DNA sequence: TGTGCCAGCAGTTTATACTACACAGATACGCAGTATTTT.

The gene calls are TRBV4-3 and TRBJ2-3; the match to TRBD2 covers 7 bases. The CDR3 loop spans 15 amino acids. Germline loops: CDR1 LGHNA, CDR2 YSLEER. With V trimmed by 3 bases and J by 2 bases, 5 bases remained unmatched. CDR3 in amino acids: CASSQAGLITDTQYF. DNA of the CDR3: TGCGCCAGCAGCCAGGCGGGACTAATCACAGATACGCAGTATTTT.